Shown below are 10 T cell receptor beta chains from a single sample sequenced in a study of breast tumors, draining lymph nodes, adjacent tissues. MiXCR was run by TCRdb on the multiplex PCR reads, yielding one entry per CDR3 protein. This repertoire shows tens of thousands of distinct CDR3 sequences, roughly 40% found once; its top ten account for roughly a tenth. Sequencing input: breast tumor tissue. All receptors come from a female donor with breast cancer. Some clones in this sample may be carry-over from other donors' samples.

This clonotype was recorded many times. This chain's CDR3 is CSVEDQGGYEQYF. CDR3 DNA sequence: TGCAGCGTTGAAGATCAAGGGGGCTACGAGCAGTACTTC. The rearrangement links TRBV29-1 to TRBJ2-7, with a tentative D call TRBD1 (6 bases). V was clipped by 0 bases and J by 3 bases, with 9 bases between them. The germline CDR1 and CDR2 sequences are SQVTM and ANQGSEA. The CDR3 totals 13 residues.

This clonotype was counted many times. V is TRBV4-3 and J is TRBJ2-2, with 11 bases aligning to TRBD2. Germline V gives CDR1 LGHNA, CDR2 YSLEER. The CDR3 sequence is 15 residues long. V lost 1 base to trimming and J lost 7 bases; unmatched junction nucleotides: 2. The CDR3 nucleotides are TGCGCCAGCAGCCAAGTAGCGGGAGGGATCGGGGAGCTGTTTTTT. Amino acids: CASSQVAGGIGELFF.

The V and J genes are TRBV5-4 and TRBJ2-6, with 10 bases fitting TRBD2. V shed 2 bases and J 15 bases; nucleotides not matched to a gene: 2. The CDR3 extends over 12 amino acids. Germline-derived CDR1 and CDR2 are SGHNT and YYREEE (reference sequence). The CDR3 bases are TGTGCCAGCAGCTTCGAGCGGGAGGGCCTGACTTTC. Protein product: CASSFEREGLTF.

Points on this clonotype: Without the conserved terminal phenylalanine or tryptophan, this CDR3 likely stems from a read error. This sequence joins TRBV19 and TRBJ1-6; D possibly corresponds to TRBD1 (5 bases). The CDR3 is made up of 16 amino acids. V gave up 4 bases and J gave up 5 bases, with 15 bases separating them. Germline V lookup: CDR1 LNHDA, CDR2 SQIVND (reference sequence). As DNA, the CDR3 is TGTGCCAGTAGTACGGGCCAACGAGGGGATAATTCACCCCTCCACTCT. Its translation: CASSTGQRGDNSPLHS.

This clonotype was recorded many times. This chain links TRBV3-1 with TRBJ1-2; D unresolved. Germline loops: CDR1 LGHDT, CDR2 YNNKEL (reference sequence). The CDR3 extends over 14 amino acids. Trimming took off 1 base at V and 2 bases at J, with 8 bases between the two ends. The CDR3 protein is CASSQATANYGYTF. CDR3 DNA: TGTGCCAGCAGCCAAGCTACGGCAAACTATGGCTACACCTTC.

The V and J genes are TRBV19 and TRBJ2-7; D call uncertain. The CDR3 length is 11 residues. Germline V CDR1 and CDR2: LNHDA, SQIVND (reference sequence). The DNA of the CDR3 is TGTGCTAGGTCCGGGCCCAACGAGCAGTACTTC. This gives the protein CARSGPNEQYF. The variable domain in full, with the rest retrieved from reference TRBV19 and TRBJ2-7, is DGGITQSPKYLFRKEGQNVTLSCEQNLNHDAMYWYRQDPGQGLRLIYYSQIVNDFQKGDIAEGYSVSREKKESFPLTVTSAQKNPTAFYLCARSGPNEQYFGPGTRLTVT.

With respect to this clonotype: A much larger clone differs from this one at a single base, so this may be a read error. The chain links TRBV4-3 to TRBJ2-3, with D unclear. Germline V CDR1 and CDR2: LGHNA, YSLEER. This CDR3 comprises 13 residues. The V and J ends lost 1 base and 4 bases respectively, with 6 bases between them. The CDR3 DNA is TGCGCCAGCAGCCAAGGTTTGGCAGATACGCAGTATTTT. Translated, it gives CASSQGLADTQYF.

This clonotype has a count of ten or more. The gene calls are TRBV12-3 or TRBV12-4 and TRBJ2-1, with 12 bases identical to TRBD2. The length of the CDR3 is 16 residues. V trimming: 7 bases; J trimming: 7 bases; junction bases outside the gene matches: 11. The DNA of the CDR3 is TGTGCCAGCAAACCAGAGCTAGCGGGAGGGCAAAATGAGCAGTTCTTC. It specifies CASKPELAGGQNEQFF.

This clonotype was found many times. The chain employs TRBV5-1 and TRBJ2-5, with 8 bases lining up with TRBD2. J was trimmed by 5 bases and V by 4 bases; bases with no gene match: 13. The V gene's germline CDR1 is SGHRS and CDR2 YFSETQ. The CDR3 has 16 residues. CDR3 region: CASSPAAGVSLETQYF. CDR3 DNA: TGCGCCAGCAGCCCAGCAGCGGGAGTCTCACTGGAGACCCAGTACTTC.

This clonotype was counted between two and nine times. Being one base from a much bigger clone, this may be a read error. J is TRBJ2-1 and V is TRBV14; no firm D call. This CDR3 comprises 14 residues. Germline V gives CDR1 SGHDN, CDR2 FVKESK. DNA of the CDR3: TGTGCCAGCAGCCAGGCTTACATGGGCAATGAGCAGTCCTTC. Translating gives CASSQAYMGNEQSF. Full variable domain (outside the CDR3, taken from reference TRBV14 and TRBJ2-1): EAGVTQFPSHSVIEKGQTVTLRCDPISGHDNLYWYRRVMGKEIKFLLHFVKESKQDESGMPNNRFLAERTGGTYSTLKVQPAELEDSGVYFCASSQAYMGNEQSFGPGTRLTVL.